This T cell receptor beta chain was sequenced during a study of shared clonotypes between healthy human individuals. Study as a whole: In total, the donors were a couple of women and a few men aged 18 to 49. Findings and caveats of the study: Rarefaction showed sorted-subset sequencing was incomplete despite large depth.

V was clipped by 5 bases and J by 7 bases; unmatched bases: 8. The CDR3 extends over 14 amino acids. The germline V gene encodes CDR1 MDHEN and CDR2 SYDVKM. Execution of the assay was at deep level. TCRdb's table, derived via immunoSEQ multiplex PCR, lists solely in-frame clones and lacks some. The data contain hundreds of thousands of clones, almost 97% of them singletons. Donors, without exception, were Caucasian adults residing in Nashville, Tennessee. This clone showed up just once. The antigen is not known. The clonotype was recovered from a woman aged 25 to 39 in good health. Sequencing input: naive CD4+ T cells sorted from blood. The sample's subset: CD45RA+ positively selected. V usage is TRBV28 and J usage is TRBJ1-1; 9 nucleotides align to TRBD1. The CDR3 sequence: CASSIGTGYGEAFF. The CDR3 bases are TGTGCCAGCAGTATCGGGACAGGGTACGGTGAAGCTTTCTTT.